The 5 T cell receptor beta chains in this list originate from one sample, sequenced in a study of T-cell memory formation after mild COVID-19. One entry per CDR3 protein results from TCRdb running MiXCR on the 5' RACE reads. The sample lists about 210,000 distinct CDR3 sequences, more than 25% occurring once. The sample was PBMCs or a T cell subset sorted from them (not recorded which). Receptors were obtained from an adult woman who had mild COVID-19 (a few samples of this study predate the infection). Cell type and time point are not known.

CDR3 nucleotides: TGTGCCAGCAGCCATTTTAGCGGGACGAACACCGGGGAGCTGTTTTTT. This codes for CASSHFSGTNTGELFF. The rearrangement joins TRBV14 to TRBJ2-2; 8 bases agree with TRBD2. The CDR3 consists of 16 residues. J lost 0 bases, V lost 3 bases, and 3 bases had no gene match. The germline V gene has CDR1 SGHDN and CDR2 FVKESK.

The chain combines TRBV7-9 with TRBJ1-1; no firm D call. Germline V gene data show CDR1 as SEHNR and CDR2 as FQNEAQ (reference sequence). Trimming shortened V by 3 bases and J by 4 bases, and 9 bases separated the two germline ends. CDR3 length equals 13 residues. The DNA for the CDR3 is TGTGCCAGCAGCTTGGAGGGTGTCACTGAAGCTTTCTTT. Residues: CASSLEGVTEAFF.

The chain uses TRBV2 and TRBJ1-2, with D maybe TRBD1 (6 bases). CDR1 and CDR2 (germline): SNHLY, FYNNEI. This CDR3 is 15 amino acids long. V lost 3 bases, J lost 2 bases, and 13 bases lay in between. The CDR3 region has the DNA TGTGCCAGCAGTGACAGGGGCCAACTAAACTATGGCTACACCTTC. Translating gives CASSDRGQLNYGYTF. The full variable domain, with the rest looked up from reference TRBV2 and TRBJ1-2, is EPEVTQTPSHQVTQMGQEVILRCVPISNHLYFYWYRQILGQKVEFLVSFYNNEISEKSEIFDDQFSVERPDGSNFTLKIRSTKLEDSAMYFCASSDRGQLNYGYTFGSGTRLTVV.

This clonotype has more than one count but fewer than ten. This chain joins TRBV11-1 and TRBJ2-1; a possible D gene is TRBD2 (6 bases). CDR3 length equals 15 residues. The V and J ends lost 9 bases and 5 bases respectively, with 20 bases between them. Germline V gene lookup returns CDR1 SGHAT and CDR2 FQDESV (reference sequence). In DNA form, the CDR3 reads TGTGCCAGTAAAGCGGGCGGTAGGGCAAACAATGAGCAGTTCTTC. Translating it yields CASKAGGRANNEQFF.

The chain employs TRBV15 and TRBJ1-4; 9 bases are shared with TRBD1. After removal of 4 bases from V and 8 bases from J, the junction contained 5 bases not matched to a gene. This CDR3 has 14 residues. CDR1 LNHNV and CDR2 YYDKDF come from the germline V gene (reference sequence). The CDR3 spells CATSKGQGGEKLFF. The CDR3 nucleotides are TGTGCCACCAGCAAGGGACAGGGAGGGGAAAAACTGTTTTTT.